This T cell receptor beta chain came from a study of blood T cells in healthy people across ages. The CDR3 has 15 amino acids. V was pared by 10 bases and J by 2 bases, with 21 bases between. Germline V lookup: CDR1 MNHNS, CDR2 SASEGT. About this clonotype itself: Its antigen is not known.

Combining a sample-barcoded 5' primer with a J-beta primer mix, a second PCR ran for roughly 7 to 12 cycles. Tags on each cDNA molecule came from a template-switch adaptor with 12 random nucleotides. TCRdb analysed the 5' RACE reads with MiXCR anew, one entry per CDR3 protein. The sample consists of some 1,800,000 distinct CDR3 sequences, 39% of them appearing once. Study-wide results and caveats: Age advanced and TCR beta diversity per million T cells fell, roughly linearly. The long-lived group displayed more naive CD4+ cells, plus higher diversity, than the aged donors did.

Sequenced: blood. The chain links TRBV6-1 to TRBJ2-7; possibly TRBD2 for D (7 bases). This TCR was recovered from a human donor in good health. The CDR3 spells CATQRPGGPTYEQYF. The CDR3 bases are TGTGCCACCCAACGGCCCGGGGGGCCCACCTACGAGCAGTACTTC.